The clone carrying this T cell receptor (beta chain) was found many times. The data stem from a study of T-cell reconstitution after alpha-beta-depleted transplantation in children. Germline V gene data show CDR1 as DFQATT and CDR2 as SNEGSKA (reference sequence). The CDR3 consists of 14 residues. Trimming took off 0 bases at V and 0 bases at J, with 8 bases between the two ends. During its preparation, the TCRbeta library received unique molecular identifiers. Each CDR3 protein gets one entry after TCRdb re-called the PCR reads with MiXCR. Here the sample spans over 70,000 distinct CDR3 sequences, 6.5% to 8.5% being singletons.

The V gene is TRBV20-1, the J gene TRBJ1-1; no firm D call. This clonotype originated in a human donor who donated a stem cell graft to a child with congenital amegakaryocytic thrombocytopenia. The sample in question was PBMCs from the stem cell graft donor, obtained from the stem cell graft. CDR3 protein: CSARDSQLNTEAFF. As DNA, the CDR3 is TGCAGTGCTAGAGATAGCCAATTGAACACTGAAGCTTTCTTT.